This T cell receptor beta chain was captured by sequencing in a study of beta chain features in type 1 diabetes. Study-wide results and limits: Among type 1 diabetes patients, VDJ junctions had fewer insertions and more deletions.

V lost 2 bases, J lost 5 bases, and 17 bases stayed unmatched. This CDR3 has 19 amino acids. Germline CDR1 and CDR2: SGHAT and FQNNGV. Sorted cells reached over 98% purity in every population. Since all of the isolated RNA was reverse transcribed, expressed TCRB transcripts were what got sequenced. TCRdb's table, derived via immunoSEQ multiplex PCR, lists solely in-frame clones and lacks some. The sample includes 810,000 or so clones, roughly 15% of them seen just once. This clone was seen more than once but under ten times. What it recognizes is unknown. The V gene is TRBV11-2, the J gene TRBJ2-2; 7 bases match TRBD2. The sequenced material came from naive CD4+ T cells from blood. The clonotype comes from a woman aged 18-29 years in good health. This CDR3 reads CASSLLAGVSFLRTGELFF. DNA of the CDR3: TGTGCCAGCAGCTTACTCGCGGGAGTTTCGTTTCTTCGTACCGGGGAGCTGTTTTTT.